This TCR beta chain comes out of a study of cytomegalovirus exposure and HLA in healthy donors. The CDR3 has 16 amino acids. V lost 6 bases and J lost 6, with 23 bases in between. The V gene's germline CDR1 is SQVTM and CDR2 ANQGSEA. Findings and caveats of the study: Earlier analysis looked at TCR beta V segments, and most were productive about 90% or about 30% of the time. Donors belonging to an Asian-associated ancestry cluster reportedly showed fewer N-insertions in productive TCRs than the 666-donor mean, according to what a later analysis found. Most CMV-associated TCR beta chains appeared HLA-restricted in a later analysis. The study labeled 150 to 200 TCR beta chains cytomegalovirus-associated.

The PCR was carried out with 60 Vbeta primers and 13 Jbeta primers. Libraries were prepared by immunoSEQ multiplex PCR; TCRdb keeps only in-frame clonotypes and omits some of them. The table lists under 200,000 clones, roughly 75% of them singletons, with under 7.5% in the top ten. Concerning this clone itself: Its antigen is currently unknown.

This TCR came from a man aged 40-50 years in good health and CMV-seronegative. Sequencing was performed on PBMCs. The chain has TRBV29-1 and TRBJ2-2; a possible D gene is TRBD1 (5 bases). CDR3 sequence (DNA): TGCAGCGTCGGACAAACCCTGGACCGGACGGCCGGGGAGCTGTTTTTT. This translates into CSVGQTLDRTAGELFF.